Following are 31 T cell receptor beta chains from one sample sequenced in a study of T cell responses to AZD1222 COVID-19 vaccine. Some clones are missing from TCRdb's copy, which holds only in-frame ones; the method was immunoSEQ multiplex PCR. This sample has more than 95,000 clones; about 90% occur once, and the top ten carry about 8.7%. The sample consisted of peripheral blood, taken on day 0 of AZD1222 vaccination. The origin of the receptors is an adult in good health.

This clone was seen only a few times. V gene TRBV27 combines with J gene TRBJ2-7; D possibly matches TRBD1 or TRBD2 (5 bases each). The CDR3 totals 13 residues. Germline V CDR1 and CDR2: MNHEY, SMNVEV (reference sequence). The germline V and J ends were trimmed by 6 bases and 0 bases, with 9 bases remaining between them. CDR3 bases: TGTGCCAGCAGGGGACCCCCCTCCTACGAGCAGTACTTC. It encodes CASRGPPSYEQYF.

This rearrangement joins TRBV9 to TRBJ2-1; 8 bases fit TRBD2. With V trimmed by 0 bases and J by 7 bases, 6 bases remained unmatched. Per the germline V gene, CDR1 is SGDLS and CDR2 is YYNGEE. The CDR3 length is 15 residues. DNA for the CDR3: TGTGCCAGCAGCGTAGTACCTAGCGGGCGTAATGAGCAGTTCTTC. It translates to CASSVVPSGRNEQFF. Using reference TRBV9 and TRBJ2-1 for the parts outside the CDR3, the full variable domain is DSGVTQTPKHLITATGQRVTLRCSPRSGDLSVYWYQQSLDQGLQFLIQYYNGEERAKGNILERFSAQQFPDLHSELNLSSLELGDSALYFCASSVVPSGRNEQFFGPGTRLTVL.

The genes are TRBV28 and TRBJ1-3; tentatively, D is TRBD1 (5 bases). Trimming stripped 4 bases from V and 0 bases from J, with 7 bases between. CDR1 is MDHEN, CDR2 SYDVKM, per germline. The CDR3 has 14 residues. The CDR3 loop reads CASSWRGSGNTIYF. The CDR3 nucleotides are TGTGCCAGCAGTTGGAGGGGCTCTGGAAACACCATATATTTT. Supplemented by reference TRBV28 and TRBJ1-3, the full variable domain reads DVKVTQSSRYLVKRTGEKVFLECVQDMDHENMFWYRQDPGLGLRLIYFSYDVKMKEKGDIPEGYSVSREKKERFSLILESASTNQTSMYLCASSWRGSGNTIYFGEGSWLTVV.

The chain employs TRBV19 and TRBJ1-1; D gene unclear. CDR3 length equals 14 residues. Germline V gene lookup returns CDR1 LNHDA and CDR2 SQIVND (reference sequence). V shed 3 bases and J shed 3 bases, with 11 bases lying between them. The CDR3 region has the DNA TGTGCCAGTAGTATTAGTGGTTCGTACACTGAAGCTTTCTTT. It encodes CASSISGSYTEAFF. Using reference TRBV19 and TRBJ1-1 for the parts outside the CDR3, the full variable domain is DGGITQSPKYLFRKEGQNVTLSCEQNLNHDAMYWYRQDPGQGLRLIYYSQIVNDFQKGDIAEGYSVSREKKESFPLTVTSAQKNPTAFYLCASSISGSYTEAFFGQGTRLTVV.

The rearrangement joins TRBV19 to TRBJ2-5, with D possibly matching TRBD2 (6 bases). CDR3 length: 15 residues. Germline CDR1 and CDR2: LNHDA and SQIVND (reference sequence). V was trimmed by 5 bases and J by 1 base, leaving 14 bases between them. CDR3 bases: TGTGCCAGTAGTCTTATTACGGGGGTCCAAGAGACCCAGTACTTC. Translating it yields CASSLITGVQETQYF.

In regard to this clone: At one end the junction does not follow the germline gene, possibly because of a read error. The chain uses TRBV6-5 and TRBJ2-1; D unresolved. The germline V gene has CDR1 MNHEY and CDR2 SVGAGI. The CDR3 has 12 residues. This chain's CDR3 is CASSWGNNEQFF. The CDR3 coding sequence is TGTGCCAGTAGTTGGGGTAACAATGAGCAGTTCTTC.

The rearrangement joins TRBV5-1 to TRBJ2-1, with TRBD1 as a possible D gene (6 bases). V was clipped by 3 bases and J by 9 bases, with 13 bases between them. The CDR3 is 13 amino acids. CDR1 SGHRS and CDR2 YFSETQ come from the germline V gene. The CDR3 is CASSSTGFGEQFF. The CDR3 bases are TGCGCCAGCAGCTCCACAGGGTTCGGTGAGCAGTTCTTC.

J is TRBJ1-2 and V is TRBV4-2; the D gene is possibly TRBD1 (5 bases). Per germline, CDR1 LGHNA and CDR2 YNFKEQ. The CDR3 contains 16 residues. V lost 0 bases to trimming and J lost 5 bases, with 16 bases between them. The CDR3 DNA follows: TGTGCCAGCAGCCAAGACAGGGTAGGAGCACTATATGGCTACACCTTC. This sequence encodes CASSQDRVGALYGYTF.

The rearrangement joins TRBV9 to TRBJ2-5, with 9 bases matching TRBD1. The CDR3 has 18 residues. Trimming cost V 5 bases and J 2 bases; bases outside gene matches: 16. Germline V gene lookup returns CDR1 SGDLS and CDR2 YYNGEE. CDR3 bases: TGTGCCAGCAGTACTCCGGGACAGGGCGTTTGGGCACAAGAGACCCAGTACTTC. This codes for CASSTPGQGVWAQETQYF.

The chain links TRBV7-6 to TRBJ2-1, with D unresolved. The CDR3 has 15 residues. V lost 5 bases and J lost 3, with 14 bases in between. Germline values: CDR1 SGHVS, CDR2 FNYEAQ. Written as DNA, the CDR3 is TGTGCCAGCAGCGTCGATGGCGGAGACTACAATGAGCAGTTCTTC. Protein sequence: CASSVDGGDYNEQFF.

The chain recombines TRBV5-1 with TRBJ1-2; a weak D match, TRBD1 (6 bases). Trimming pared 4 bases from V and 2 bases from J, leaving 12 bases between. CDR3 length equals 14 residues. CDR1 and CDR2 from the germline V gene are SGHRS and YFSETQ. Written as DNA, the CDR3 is TGCGCCAGCAGCCCCGGAGGGGGGAACTATGGCTACACCTTC. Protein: CASSPGGGNYGYTF.

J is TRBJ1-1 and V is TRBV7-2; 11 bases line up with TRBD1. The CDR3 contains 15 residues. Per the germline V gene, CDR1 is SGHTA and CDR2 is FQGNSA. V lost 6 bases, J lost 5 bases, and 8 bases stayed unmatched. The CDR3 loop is CASRYAGTGGTEAFF. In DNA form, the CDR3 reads TGTGCCAGCAGATACGCCGGGACAGGGGGGACTGAAGCTTTCTTT.

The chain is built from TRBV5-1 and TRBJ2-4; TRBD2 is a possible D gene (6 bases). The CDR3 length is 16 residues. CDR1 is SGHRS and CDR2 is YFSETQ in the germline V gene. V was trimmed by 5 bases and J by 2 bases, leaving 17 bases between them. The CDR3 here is CASRDQGTVPKNIQYF. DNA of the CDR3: TGCGCCAGCAGGGACCAAGGGACTGTACCCAAAAACATTCAGTACTTC.

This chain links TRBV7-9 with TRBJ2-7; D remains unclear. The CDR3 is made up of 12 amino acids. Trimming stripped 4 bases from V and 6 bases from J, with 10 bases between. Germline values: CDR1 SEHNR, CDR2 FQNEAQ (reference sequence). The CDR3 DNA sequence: TGTGCCAGCAGCTCGTACAGTATCGAGCAGTACTTC. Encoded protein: CASSSYSIEQYF.

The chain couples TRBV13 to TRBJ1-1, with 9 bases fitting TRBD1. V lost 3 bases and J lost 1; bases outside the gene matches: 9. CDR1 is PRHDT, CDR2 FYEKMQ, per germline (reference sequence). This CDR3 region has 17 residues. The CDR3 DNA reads TGTGCCAGCAGCTTGCCGGGACAGGGAATCTCGAACACTGAAGCTTTCTTT. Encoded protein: CASSLPGQGISNTEAFF.

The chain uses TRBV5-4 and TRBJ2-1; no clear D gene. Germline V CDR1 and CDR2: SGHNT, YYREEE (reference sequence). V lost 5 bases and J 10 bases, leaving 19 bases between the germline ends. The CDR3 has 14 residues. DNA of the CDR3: TGTGCCAGCAGTGGAGCGCCTGTAAGTTCGGAGCAGTTCTTC. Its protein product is CASSGAPVSSEQFF.

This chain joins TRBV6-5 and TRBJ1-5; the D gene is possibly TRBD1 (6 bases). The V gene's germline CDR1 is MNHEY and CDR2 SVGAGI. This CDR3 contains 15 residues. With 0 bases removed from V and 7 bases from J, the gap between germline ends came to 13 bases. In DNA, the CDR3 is TGTGCCAGCAGTTACTCCAATACAGGGCAGCAGCCCCAGCATTTT. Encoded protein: CASSYSNTGQQPQHF.

CDR3 in DNA: TGTGCCAGCAGCTTAGATGCTAGCGGGAGAATCCGCGAGCAGTACTTC. It encodes CASSLDASGRIREQYF. The chain is built from TRBV11-2 and TRBJ2-7; TRBD2 matches 10 bases. CDR3 length: 16 amino acids. V was pared by 0 bases and J by 6 bases, with 8 bases of the junction left unmatched. Germline V CDR1 and CDR2: SGHAT, FQNNGV.

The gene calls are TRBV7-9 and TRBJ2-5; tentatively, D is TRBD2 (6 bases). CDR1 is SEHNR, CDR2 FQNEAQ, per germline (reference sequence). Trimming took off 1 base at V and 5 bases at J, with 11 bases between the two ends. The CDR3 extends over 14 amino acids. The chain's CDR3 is CASSLGGSGETQYF. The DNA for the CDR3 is TGTGCCAGCAGCTTAGGGGGTAGCGGCGAGACCCAGTACTTC. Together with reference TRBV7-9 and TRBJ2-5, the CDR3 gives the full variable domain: DTGVSQNPRHKITKRGQNVTFRCDPISEHNRLYWYRQTLGQGPEFLTYFQNEAQLEKSRLLSDRFSAERPKGSFSTLEIQRTEQGDSAMYLCASSLGGSGETQYFGPGTRLLVL.

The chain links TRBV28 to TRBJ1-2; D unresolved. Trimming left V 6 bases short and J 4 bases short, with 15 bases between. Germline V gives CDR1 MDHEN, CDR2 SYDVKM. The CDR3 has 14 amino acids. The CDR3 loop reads CASSLSGPSYGYTF. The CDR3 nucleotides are TGTGCCAGCAGCCTCAGCGGCCCCTCCTATGGCTACACCTTC.

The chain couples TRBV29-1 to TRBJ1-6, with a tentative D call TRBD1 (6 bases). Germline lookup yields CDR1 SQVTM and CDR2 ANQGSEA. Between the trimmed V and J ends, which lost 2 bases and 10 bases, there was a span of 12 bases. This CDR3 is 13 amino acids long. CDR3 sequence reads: CSVESGDGSPLHF. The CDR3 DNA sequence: TGCAGCGTTGAATCAGGGGATGGGTCACCCCTCCACTTT.

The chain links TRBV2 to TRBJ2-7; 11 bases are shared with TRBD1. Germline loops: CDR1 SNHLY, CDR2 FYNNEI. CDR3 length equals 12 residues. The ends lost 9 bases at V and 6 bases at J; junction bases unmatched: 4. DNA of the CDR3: TGTGCCAGGGGGACAGGGGGAGGCGAGCAGTACTTC. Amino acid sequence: CARGTGGGEQYF. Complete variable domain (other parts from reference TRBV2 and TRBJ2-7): EPEVTQTPSHQVTQMGQEVILRCVPISNHLYFYWYRQILGQKVEFLVSFYNNEISEKSEIFDDQFSVERPDGSNFTLKIRSTKLEDSAMYFCARGTGGGEQYFGPGTRLTVT.

Here the CDR3 reads CASSPATDTQYF. The CDR3, as DNA: TGTGCCAGCAGCCCAGCCACAGATACGCAGTATTTT. The chain uses TRBV12-3 or TRBV12-4 and TRBJ2-3; D is uncertain. The CDR3 extends over 12 amino acids. Trimming took off 6 bases at V and 2 bases at J, with 6 bases between the two ends.

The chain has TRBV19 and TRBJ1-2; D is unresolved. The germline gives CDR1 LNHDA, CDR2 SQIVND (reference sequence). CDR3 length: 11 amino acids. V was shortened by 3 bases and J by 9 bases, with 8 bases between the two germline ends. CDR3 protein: CASSMMGSYTF. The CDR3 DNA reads TGTGCCAGTAGTATGATGGGGAGCTACACCTTC.

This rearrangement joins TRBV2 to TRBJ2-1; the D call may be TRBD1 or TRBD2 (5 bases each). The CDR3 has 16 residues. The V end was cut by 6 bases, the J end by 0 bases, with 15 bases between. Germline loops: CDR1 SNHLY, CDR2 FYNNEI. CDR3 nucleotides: TGTGCCAGCAGCCTGGGGGTCGCTGGCTCCTACAATGAGCAGTTCTTC. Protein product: CASSLGVAGSYNEQFF.

The CDR3 nucleotides read TGTGCCAGCTCACCACTTCAGTTAGGAGAGACCCAGTACTTC. This gives the protein CASSPLQLGETQYF. The chain employs TRBV18 and TRBJ2-5, with D hard to call. The V and J ends lost 1 base and 4 bases respectively, with 10 bases between them. This CDR3 is built from 14 residues. Per germline, CDR1 KGHSH and CDR2 LQKENI.

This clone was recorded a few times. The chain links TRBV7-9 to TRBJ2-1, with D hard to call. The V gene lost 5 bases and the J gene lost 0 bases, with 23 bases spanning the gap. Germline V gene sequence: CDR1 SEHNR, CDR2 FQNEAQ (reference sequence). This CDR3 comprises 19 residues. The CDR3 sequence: CASSTRLLRRKSSYNEQFF. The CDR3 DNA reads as TGTGCCAGCAGCACCCGGCTCCTGAGACGAAAAAGCTCCTACAATGAGCAGTTCTTC.

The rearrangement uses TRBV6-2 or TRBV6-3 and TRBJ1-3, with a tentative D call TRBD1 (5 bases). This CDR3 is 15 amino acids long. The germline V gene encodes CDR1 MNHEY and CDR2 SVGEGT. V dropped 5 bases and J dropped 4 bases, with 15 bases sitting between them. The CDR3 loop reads CASSPGGGSGNTIYF. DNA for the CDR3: TGTGCCAGCAGTCCCGGCGGGGGTTCCGGAAACACCATATATTTT.

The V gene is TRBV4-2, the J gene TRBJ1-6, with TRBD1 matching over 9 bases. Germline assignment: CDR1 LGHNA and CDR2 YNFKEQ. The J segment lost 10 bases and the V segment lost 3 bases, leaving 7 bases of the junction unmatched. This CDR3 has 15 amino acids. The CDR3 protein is CASSQAGTGSSPLHF. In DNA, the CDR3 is TGTGCCAGCAGCCAGGCCGGGACAGGGAGCTCACCCCTCCACTTT.

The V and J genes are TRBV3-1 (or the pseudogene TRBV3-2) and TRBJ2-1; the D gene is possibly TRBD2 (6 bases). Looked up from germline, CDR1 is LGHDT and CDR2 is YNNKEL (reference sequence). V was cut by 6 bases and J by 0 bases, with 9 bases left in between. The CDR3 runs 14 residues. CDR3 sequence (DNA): TGTGCCAGCAGTAACGGGGGCTCCTACAATGAGCAGTTCTTC. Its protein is CASSNGGSYNEQFF.

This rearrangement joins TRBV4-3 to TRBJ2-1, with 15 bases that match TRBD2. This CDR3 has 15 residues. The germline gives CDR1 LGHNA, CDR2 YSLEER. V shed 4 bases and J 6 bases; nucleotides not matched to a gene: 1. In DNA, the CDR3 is TGCGCCAGCAGCCCGGGACTAGCGGGAGGCAATGAGCAGTTCTTC. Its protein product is CASSPGLAGGNEQFF.